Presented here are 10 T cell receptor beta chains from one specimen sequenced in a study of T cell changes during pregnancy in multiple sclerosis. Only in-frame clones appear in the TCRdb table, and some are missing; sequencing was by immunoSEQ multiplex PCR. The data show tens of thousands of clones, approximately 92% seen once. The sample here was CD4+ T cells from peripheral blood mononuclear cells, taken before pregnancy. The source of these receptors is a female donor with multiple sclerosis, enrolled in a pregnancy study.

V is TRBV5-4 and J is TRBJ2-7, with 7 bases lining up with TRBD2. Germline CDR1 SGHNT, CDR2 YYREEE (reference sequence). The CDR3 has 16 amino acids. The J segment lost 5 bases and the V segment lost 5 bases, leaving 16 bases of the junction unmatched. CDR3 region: CASRPHVSGKINEQYF. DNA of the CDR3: TGTGCCAGCAGACCCCATGTGAGCGGGAAGATAAACGAGCAGTACTTC.

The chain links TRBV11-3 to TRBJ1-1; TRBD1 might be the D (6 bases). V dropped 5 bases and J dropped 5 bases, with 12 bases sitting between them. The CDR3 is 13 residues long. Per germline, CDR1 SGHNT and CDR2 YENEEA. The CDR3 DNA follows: TGTGCCAGCAGCCCCAGGGGTGAGACTGAAGCTTTCTTT. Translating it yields CASSPRGETEAFF.

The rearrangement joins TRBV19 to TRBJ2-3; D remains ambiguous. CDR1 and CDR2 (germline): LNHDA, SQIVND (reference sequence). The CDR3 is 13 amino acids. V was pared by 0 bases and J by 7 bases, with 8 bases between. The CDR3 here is CASSIDDKYTQYF. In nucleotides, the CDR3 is TGTGCCAGTAGTATAGATGACAAATATACGCAGTATTTT.

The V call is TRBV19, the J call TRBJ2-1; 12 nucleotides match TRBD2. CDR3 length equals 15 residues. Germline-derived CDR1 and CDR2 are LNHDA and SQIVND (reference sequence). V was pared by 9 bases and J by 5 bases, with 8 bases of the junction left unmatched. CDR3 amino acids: CASQSGLAGNNEQFF. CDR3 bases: TGTGCCAGCCAGAGTGGACTAGCGGGAAACAATGAGCAGTTCTTC. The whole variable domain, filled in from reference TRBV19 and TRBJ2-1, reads DGGITQSPKYLFRKEGQNVTLSCEQNLNHDAMYWYRQDPGQGLRLIYYSQIVNDFQKGDIAEGYSVSREKKESFPLTVTSAQKNPTAFYLCASQSGLAGNNEQFFGPGTRLTVL.

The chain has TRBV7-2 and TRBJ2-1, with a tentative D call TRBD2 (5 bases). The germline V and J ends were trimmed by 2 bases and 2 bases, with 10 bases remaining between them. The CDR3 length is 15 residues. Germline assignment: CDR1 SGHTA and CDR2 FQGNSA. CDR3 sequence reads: CASSLLGETYNEQFF. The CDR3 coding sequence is TGTGCCAGCAGCTTATTGGGAGAAACCTACAATGAGCAGTTCTTC.

CDR3 nucleotide sequence: TGTGCCAGCAGCTTGATGGCTCAGGGAGAGACCCAGTACTTC. Its translation: CASSLMAQGETQYF. The chain joins TRBV5-4 to TRBJ2-5; D might be TRBD1 (5 bases). Germline CDR1 is SGHNT and CDR2 is YYREEE (reference sequence). V lost 1 base and J 4 bases, leaving 11 bases between the germline ends. This CDR3 spans 14 amino acids. Complete variable domain (other parts from reference TRBV5-4 and TRBJ2-5): ETGVTQSPTHLIKTRGQQVTLRCSSQSGHNTVSWYQQALGQGPQFIFQYYREEENGRGNFPPRFSGLQFPNYSSELNVNALELDDSALYLCASSLMAQGETQYFGPGTRLLVL.

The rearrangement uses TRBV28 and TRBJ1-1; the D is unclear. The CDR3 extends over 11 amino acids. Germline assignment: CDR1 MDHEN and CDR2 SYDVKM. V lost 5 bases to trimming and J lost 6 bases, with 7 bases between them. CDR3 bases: TGTGCCAGCAGTCCCCAGGCTGAAGCTTTCTTT. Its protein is CASSPQAEAFF.

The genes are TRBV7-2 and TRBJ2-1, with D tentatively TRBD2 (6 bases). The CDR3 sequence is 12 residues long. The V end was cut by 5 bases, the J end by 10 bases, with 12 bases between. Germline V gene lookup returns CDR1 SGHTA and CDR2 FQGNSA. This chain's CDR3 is CASSPLREEQFF. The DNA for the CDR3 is TGTGCCAGCAGCCCCTTGCGGGAAGAGCAGTTCTTC. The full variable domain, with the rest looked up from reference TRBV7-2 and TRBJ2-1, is GAGVSQSPSNKVTEKGKDVELRCDPISGHTALYWYRQSLGQGLEFLIYFQGNSAPDKSGLPSDRFSAERTGGSVSTLTIQRTQQEDSAVYLCASSPLREEQFFGPGTRLTVL.

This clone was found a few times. The CDR3 protein is CASSMQGTHTEAFF. CDR3 sequence (DNA): TGTGCCAGTAGTATGCAGGGGACGCACACTGAAGCTTTCTTT. The chain is built from TRBV19 and TRBJ1-1; a weak D match, TRBD1 (6 bases). This CDR3 is 14 amino acids long. V lost 3 bases and J lost 3, with 11 bases in between. Per the germline V gene, CDR1 is LNHDA and CDR2 is SQIVND (reference sequence). Supplemented by reference TRBV19 and TRBJ1-1, the full variable domain reads DGGITQSPKYLFRKEGQNVTLSCEQNLNHDAMYWYRQDPGQGLRLIYYSQIVNDFQKGDIAEGYSVSREKKESFPLTVTSAQKNPTAFYLCASSMQGTHTEAFFGQGTRLTVV.

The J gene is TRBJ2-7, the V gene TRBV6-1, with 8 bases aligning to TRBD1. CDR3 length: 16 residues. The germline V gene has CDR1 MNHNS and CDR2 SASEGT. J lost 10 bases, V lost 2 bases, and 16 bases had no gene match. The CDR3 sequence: CASSEIGRGPSTYQYF. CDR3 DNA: TGTGCCAGCAGTGAAATAGGCAGGGGGCCGTCTACGTATCAGTACTTC.